This entry lists 24 T cell receptor beta chains sequenced from one sample in a study of T cell responses to AZD1222 COVID-19 vaccine. The repertoire was sequenced with immunoSEQ multiplex PCR; TCRdb's copy has only in-frame clones and lacks some. The profile shows about 70,000 clones, around nine tenths of them singletons. The starting material was peripheral blood, obtained 28 days after the second dose of the MenACWY control vaccine. These receptors all come from an adult who received the MenACWY meningococcal vaccine as a control.

The chain couples TRBV5-4 to TRBJ1-6; 9 bases line up with TRBD1. The ends lost 2 bases at V and 10 bases at J; junction bases unmatched: 4. The CDR3 length is 14 residues. Germline V CDR1 and CDR2: SGHNT, YYREEE (reference sequence). DNA for the CDR3: TGTGCCAGCAGCTTCCGGGACAGGGAATCACCCCTCCACTTT. Protein sequence: CASSFRDRESPLHF. The full variable domain, with the rest looked up from reference TRBV5-4 and TRBJ1-6, is ETGVTQSPTHLIKTRGQQVTLRCSSQSGHNTVSWYQQALGQGPQFIFQYYREEENGRGNFPPRFSGLQFPNYSSELNVNALELDDSALYLCASSFRDRESPLHFGNGTRLTVT.

This clone appeared a few times. This chain connects TRBV5-1 to TRBJ1-2, with TRBD1 identical over 7 bases. Germline assignment: CDR1 SGHRS and CDR2 YFSETQ. The CDR3 extends over 12 amino acids. V lost 1 base, J lost 7 bases, and 1 base stayed unmatched. The CDR3 loop reads CASSLRQGGYTF. CDR3 coding DNA: TGCGCCAGCAGCTTGAGACAGGGTGGCTACACCTTC.

The chain has TRBV7-8 and TRBJ2-6; 8 nucleotides agree with TRBD1. Trimming cost V 3 bases and J 2 bases; bases outside gene matches: 9. The CDR3 runs to 18 residues. The V gene's germline CDR1 is SGHVS and CDR2 FQNEAQ. DNA for the CDR3: TGTGCCAGCAGCTTTCTGTTCCAGGGGGCGCCTGGGGCCAACGTCCTGACTTTC. This translates into CASSFLFQGAPGANVLTF.

This chain uses TRBV7-9 with TRBJ1-4; TRBD1 agrees at 7 bases. Germline V gene lookup returns CDR1 SEHNR and CDR2 FQNEAQ (reference sequence). This CDR3 has 14 residues. V gave up 5 bases and J gave up 4 bases; unmatched junction bases: 4. The chain's CDR3 is CASSPQGFNEKLFF. CDR3 sequence (DNA): TGTGCCAGCAGCCCACAGGGGTTTAATGAAAAACTGTTTTTT.

This clone was seen once. The chain is built from TRBV3-1 (or the pseudogene TRBV3-2) and TRBJ2-7; TRBD1 matches 8 bases. Trimming took 0 bases from V and 2 from J; bases not matched to a gene: 3. The germline V gene encodes CDR1 LGHDT and CDR2 YNNKEL (reference sequence). CDR3 length: 15 amino acids. CDR3 DNA sequence: TGTGCCAGCAGCCAAGATATGGACAGGGCCTACGAGCAGTACTTC. Protein product: CASSQDMDRAYEQYF.

The J gene is TRBJ1-1, the V gene TRBV19; tentatively, D is TRBD1 (6 bases). Germline V gives CDR1 LNHDA, CDR2 SQIVND (reference sequence). V lost 1 base and J lost 1, with 10 bases in between. CDR3 length: 15 residues. CDR3 sequence: CASSIGGGRNTEAFF. The CDR3 nucleotides read TGTGCCAGTAGTATAGGCGGGGGGCGGAACACTGAAGCTTTCTTT.

The chain links TRBV27 to TRBJ2-2, with a possible D match to TRBD2 (7 bases). The CDR3 consists of 16 residues. V was cut by 6 bases and J by 2 bases, with 16 bases left in between. The germline gives CDR1 MNHEY, CDR2 SMNVEV (reference sequence). The CDR3 DNA sequence: TGTGCCAGCAGGTTGGGGGGGACACTCAACACCGGGGAGCTGTTTTTT. This codes for CASRLGGTLNTGELFF.

The rearrangement joins TRBV27 to TRBJ1-1; D uncertain. The CDR3 is 12 amino acids. Germline V gives CDR1 MNHEY, CDR2 SMNVEV (reference sequence). V gave up 2 bases and J gave up 11 bases, with 12 bases separating them. CDR3 residues: CASSLLGQQAFF. CDR3 in DNA: TGTGCCAGCAGTTTACTAGGGCAGCAGGCTTTCTTT.

The chain uses TRBV19 and TRBJ1-5, with D possibly being TRBD1 (5 bases). Germline CDR1 LNHDA, CDR2 SQIVND (reference sequence). The V end was cut by 7 bases, the J end by 2 bases, with 15 bases between. The CDR3 is 15 residues long. The CDR3 is CASNRPGTGNQPQHF. The CDR3 nucleotides are TGTGCCAGTAACCGTCCCGGGACTGGCAATCAGCCCCAGCATTTT.

The chain joins TRBV28 to TRBJ1-2; 7 bases map to TRBD1. V lost 10 bases, J lost 2 bases, and 1 base stayed unmatched. The germline gives CDR1 MDHEN, CDR2 SYDVKM. The CDR3 extends over 11 amino acids. Written as DNA, the CDR3 is TGTGCCACACAGGGGAACTATGGCTACACCTTC. Its translation is CATQGNYGYTF.

This clone was seen only a few times. The rearrangement uses TRBV27 and TRBJ1-5; perhaps TRBD1 as D (6 bases). The CDR3 covers 18 residues. Per germline, CDR1 MNHEY and CDR2 SMNVEV (reference sequence). V lost 0 bases and J 0 bases, leaving 15 bases between the germline ends. The CDR3 DNA reads TGTGCCAGCAGTTTATCCATTGGGGGGCCTACTAGCAATCAGCCCCAGCATTTT. Translation gives CASSLSIGGPTSNQPQHF.

This sequence joins TRBV6-6 and TRBJ1-5; 9 bases are shared with TRBD1. Germline V gene lookup returns CDR1 MNHNY and CDR2 SVGAGI (reference sequence). The CDR3 runs 17 residues. V lost 5 bases to trimming and J lost 0 bases; unmatched junction nucleotides: 8. The CDR3 protein is CASSPRTGAYSNQPQHF. CDR3 nucleotide sequence: TGTGCCAGCAGTCCCAGGACAGGGGCTTATAGCAATCAGCCCCAGCATTTT.

The V and J genes are TRBV3-1 (or the pseudogene TRBV3-2) and TRBJ1-6; 7 bases map to TRBD1. V lost 5 bases to trimming and J lost 10 bases; unmatched junction nucleotides: 8. CDR3 length: 14 residues. In germline, CDR1 is LGHDT, CDR2 YNNKEL (reference sequence). The CDR3 nucleotides read TGTGCCAGCAGCTCCGGACAGGCGGAGTCACCCCTCCACTTT. This encodes CASSSGQAESPLHF.

The chain joins TRBV7-8 to TRBJ1-5, with a weak D call TRBD1 (5 bases). The germline V gene encodes CDR1 SGHVS and CDR2 FQNEAQ. Trimming shortened V by 0 bases and J by 2 bases, and 11 bases separated the two germline ends. The CDR3 sequence is 16 residues long. This CDR3 reads CASSLAGPGGNQPQHF. CDR3 coding DNA: TGTGCCAGCAGCTTAGCGGGACCCGGGGGCAATCAGCCCCAGCATTTT.

In its sample, this clone was seen many times. V and J are TRBV6-2 or TRBV6-3 and TRBJ2-3; 9 nucleotides align to TRBD1. V shed 2 bases, J shed 4 bases, and the junction held 4 bases outside the gene matches. Germline V gene lookup returns CDR1 MNHEY and CDR2 SVGEGT. CDR3 length: 15 residues. The CDR3: CASSYRDRESDTQYF. The CDR3 DNA follows: TGTGCCAGCAGTTACCGGGACAGGGAATCAGATACGCAGTATTTT.

The chain carries TRBV6-2 or TRBV6-3 and TRBJ1-5; tentatively, D is TRBD1 (6 bases). Germline CDR1 reads MNHEY; CDR2 reads SVGEGT. The V and J ends lost 6 bases and 2 bases respectively, with 14 bases between them. This CDR3 spans 15 amino acids. The CDR3 region has the DNA TGTGCCAGCAGCCCTACAGGGTCCCGCAATCAGCCCCAGCATTTT. Translating it yields CASSPTGSRNQPQHF.

The rearrangement uses TRBV29-1 and TRBJ2-5, with 9 bases identical to TRBD2. The CDR3 is made up of 14 amino acids. The germline V gene has CDR1 SQVTM and CDR2 ANQGSEA. The trim removed 4 bases at V and 1 base at J, leaving 4 bases unmatched. CDR3 residues: CSVGLAGRQETQYF. The CDR3 region has the DNA TGCAGCGTTGGGCTAGCGGGGCGCCAAGAGACCCAGTACTTC.

This sequence joins TRBV21-1 and TRBJ1-6; whether TRBD1, the table's D call, matches the DNA was not checked. TRBV21-1 is flagged as a pseudogene. The CDR3 runs to 17 residues. The DNA of the CDR3 is TGTGCCAGCAGCAAAGTTTTCAGATTCTTCTATAATTCACCCCTCCACTTT. Residues: CASSKVFRFFYNSPLHF.

The J gene is TRBJ2-7, the V gene TRBV30; D not resolved. Trimming removed 5 bases at V and 0 bases at J, with 8 bases between. The CDR3 extends over 12 amino acids. In germline, CDR1 is GTSNPN, CDR2 SVGIG (reference sequence). The CDR3 nucleotides are TGTGCCTGGGGGCCAAGCTCCTACGAGCAGTACTTC. The encoded protein is CAWGPSSYEQYF.

V usage is TRBV14 and J usage is TRBJ2-5; D gene unclear. This CDR3 has 13 amino acids. CDR1 SGHDN and CDR2 FVKESK come from the germline V gene. Trimming took off 4 bases at V and 7 bases at J, with 13 bases between the two ends. CDR3 sequence (DNA): TGTGCCAGCAGCCGCGACCTCTTCGGGACCCAGTACTTC. This encodes CASSRDLFGTQYF.

V is TRBV7-9 and J is TRBJ1-1, with TRBD1 as a possible D gene (5 bases). CDR1 and CDR2 (germline): SEHNR, FQNEAQ (reference sequence). Trimming took 1 base from V and 8 from J, leaving 5 bases between them. CDR3 length equals 11 residues. This CDR3 reads CASSLGGEAFF. As DNA, the CDR3 is TGTGCCAGCAGCTTAGGGGGGGAAGCTTTCTTT.

This clone has just one count. This chain uses TRBV6-5 with TRBJ1-2; a possible D gene is TRBD1 (5 bases). V lost 2 bases and J 3 bases, leaving 10 bases between the germline ends. The CDR3 is made up of 14 amino acids. Looked up from germline, CDR1 is MNHEY and CDR2 is SVGAGI. The CDR3 nucleotides read TGTGCCAGCAGTTACAACGGGGGATACTATGGCTACACCTTC. It codes for CASSYNGGYYGYTF.

CDR3 protein: CATRGTGYEQYF. The CDR3 DNA reads as TGTGCCACCAGAGGGACAGGCTACGAGCAGTACTTC. The chain couples TRBV24-1 to TRBJ2-7; 8 bases line up with TRBD1. The length of the CDR3 is 12 residues. V lost 7 bases, J lost 3 bases, and 1 base stayed unmatched. The V gene's germline CDR1 is KGHDR and CDR2 SFDVKD.

This clone was counted once. The V and J genes are TRBV27 and TRBJ1-2; 8 nucleotides agree with TRBD1. After removal of 5 bases from V and 7 bases from J, the junction contained 9 bases not matched to a gene. Germline assignment: CDR1 MNHEY and CDR2 SMNVEV (reference sequence). CDR3 size: 14 residues. Written as DNA, the CDR3 is TGTGCCAGCAGTCATACAGGGGGTGGGGGTGGCTACACCTTC. Its protein is CASSHTGGGGGYTF.